The T cell receptor (beta chain) described here comes from a study of T cells after yellow fever vaccination. Study context: SMART-Seq v4 Ultra Low Input prepared the low-cell-number fractions. Points from the study as a whole: Post-booster reappearance was seen for most primary-vaccination clones (around 97% CD4, 85% to 90% CD8). Abundant bulk-population clonotypes could contaminate the FACS-sorted repertoires.

TCRdb re-derived calls from the 5' RACE reads in MiXCR, one entry per CDR3 protein. The sample holds 200,000 to 300,000 distinct CDR3 sequences; 3.6% are singletons and the top ten take 19%. V lost 5 bases to trimming and J lost 1 base, with 8 bases between them. The germline CDR1 and CDR2 sequences are SEHNR and FQNEAQ (reference sequence). The CDR3 consists of 14 residues. This clonotype was counted ten times or more. The target antigen is unknown. The clonotype originates from a man between 18 and 35 years old who received the YFV17D yellow fever vaccine. V usage is TRBV7-9 and J usage is TRBJ2-2; D is ambiguous. This sample comprised PBMCs, obtained 15 days after the yellow fever booster vaccination. CDR3 amino acids: CASSPTLNTGELFF. The CDR3, as DNA: TGTGCCAGCAGCCCGACACTGAACACCGGGGAGCTGTTTTTT.